Below are 30 T cell receptor beta chains sequenced from a single sample in a study of shared clonotypes between healthy human individuals. Using immunoSEQ multiplex PCR, the repertoire was profiled, and TCRdb retains in-frame clones only, with some absent. The profile shows 1,400,000 or so clones, roughly 98.5% of them singletons. The source material was naive CD4+ T cells sorted from blood. The subset here: CD45RA+ positively selected. Every receptor here comes from a man aged 25 to 40 in good health.

Details on this clone: Other DNA sequences in the sample encode the same CDR3. The genes are TRBV5-1 and TRBJ1-2, with 7 bases that match TRBD1. Germline loops: CDR1 SGHRS, CDR2 YFSETQ. Unmatched junction bases numbered 4, after V lost 4 bases and J lost 4 bases. This CDR3 is 13 amino acids long. CDR3 sequence (DNA): TGCGCCAGCAGCGGGGGACAGTCCTATGGCTACACCTTC. Its translation: CASSGGQSYGYTF.

The chain combines TRBV7-9 with TRBJ2-5; D might be TRBD2 (6 bases). There are 14 residues in the CDR3. Germline assignment: CDR1 SEHNR and CDR2 FQNEAQ (reference sequence). Deletions cut 5 bases from V and 5 bases from J, with 15 bases between. For the CDR3, the DNA is TGTGCCAGCAGCCCTAGCGTGTCCGTGGAGACCCAGTACTTC. Translating gives CASSPSVSVETQYF.

Details on this clone: This CDR3 is also generated by other DNA sequences in the sample. The chain links TRBV7-2 to TRBJ2-7; 9 nucleotides line up with TRBD1. The junction had 1 base not matched to a gene; V was cut back by 1 base and J by 0 bases. The CDR3 loop spans 15 amino acids. The germline CDR1 and CDR2 sequences are SGHTA and FQGNSA. The CDR3 reads CASSLEGQGSYEQYF. The CDR3 DNA sequence: TGTGCCAGCAGCTTAGAGGGACAGGGCTCCTACGAGCAGTACTTC.

This clone was seen just once. Other nucleotide sequences in the sample specify the same CDR3. The V gene is TRBV5-1, the J gene TRBJ2-5; D is undetermined. V dropped 3 bases and J dropped 5 bases, with 11 bases sitting between them. Looked up from germline, CDR1 is SGHRS and CDR2 is YFSETQ. The CDR3 extends over 13 amino acids. In DNA form, the CDR3 reads TGCGCCAGCAGCTCAGGACCGCAGGAGACCCAGTACTTC. Translation gives CASSSGPQETQYF.

This clone occurred once. Additional DNA sequences in this sample encode the identical CDR3. The chain has TRBV18 and TRBJ2-1; 7 bases are shared with TRBD1. This CDR3 has 14 residues. Trimming at V came to 2 bases and at J to 4 bases, leaving 2 bases not matched to a gene. Germline values: CDR1 KGHSH, CDR2 LQKENI. CDR3 DNA: TGTGCCAGCTCACCATCGGGACAGTACAATGAGCAGTTCTTC. Encoded protein: CASSPSGQYNEQFF.

The gene calls are TRBV15 and TRBJ2-4, with 7 nucleotides matching TRBD2. CDR3 length: 13 amino acids. Germline-derived CDR1 and CDR2 are LNHNV and YYDKDF (reference sequence). Losses at the gene ends were 0 bases for V and 7 bases for J; bases not matched to a gene: 0. CDR3 in DNA: TGTGCCACCAGCAGAGATAGCGGGAACATTCAGTACTTC. This codes for CATSRDSGNIQYF.

The V gene is TRBV6-1, the J gene TRBJ2-7; D remains unclear. Germline lookup yields CDR1 MNHNS and CDR2 SASEGT. The CDR3 contains 15 residues. With 8 bases removed from V and 5 bases from J, the gap between germline ends came to 22 bases. The CDR3 nucleotides read TGTGCCAGCTCCGATTCGGTCCCCCCTCTCGACGAGCAGTACTTC. Its translation is CASSDSVPPLDEQYF.

The chain combines TRBV9 with TRBJ2-5, with D tentatively TRBD1 or TRBD2 (5 bases each). The V end was cut by 4 bases, the J end by 0 bases, with 13 bases between. The germline V gene has CDR1 SGDLS and CDR2 YYNGEE. CDR3 length: 15 amino acids. The CDR3 sequence is CASSHLGEYQETQYF. CDR3 DNA: TGTGCCAGCAGCCATCTGGGGGAGTACCAAGAGACCCAGTACTTC.

This chain joins TRBV7-6 and TRBJ2-3; 7 bases align to TRBD1. Germline V gene sequence: CDR1 SGHVS, CDR2 FNYEAQ. The CDR3 has 15 residues. The V segment lost 3 bases and the J segment 2 bases; nucleotides outside the gene matches: 5. Written as DNA, the CDR3 is TGTGCCAGCAGCTTCTTCGGGACAGCCACAGATACGCAGTATTTT. Residues: CASSFFGTATDTQYF.

V and J are TRBV29-1 and TRBJ2-3; 9 bases are a match to TRBD2. The germline CDR1 and CDR2 sequences are SQVTM and ANQGSEA. The CDR3 has 16 residues. The V gene end was trimmed by 6 bases and the J gene end by 0 bases; junction bases not matched to a gene: 10. In DNA, the CDR3 is TGCAGCGTCGCCACTCGACTAGCGGAAAGCACAGATACGCAGTATTTT. As protein: CSVATRLAESTDTQYF.

V gene TRBV5-1 combines with J gene TRBJ2-2, with 12 bases identical to TRBD2. Looked up from germline, CDR1 is SGHRS and CDR2 is YFSETQ. Trimming removed 7 bases from V and 6 bases from J; junction bases left unmatched: 4. The CDR3 runs 14 residues. The CDR3 protein is CASAGLAGPGELFF. CDR3 bases: TGCGCCAGCGCCGGACTAGCGGGACCCGGGGAGCTGTTTTTT.

This sequence joins TRBV14 and TRBJ2-7, with D possibly being TRBD2 (6 bases). Germline CDR1 is SGHDN and CDR2 is FVKESK. Trimming pared 4 bases from V and 3 bases from J, leaving 19 bases between. The CDR3 is 16 amino acids. CDR3 DNA: TGTGCCAGCAGCCGTAATGCGGGACTCCTACTCTACGAGCAGTACTTC. The encoded protein is CASSRNAGLLLYEQYF.

The genes are TRBV7-7 and TRBJ2-1; 8 bases are shared with TRBD2. The CDR3 contains 15 residues. Germline CDR1 SSHAT, CDR2 FNYEAQ (reference sequence). V dropped 5 bases and J dropped 2; count of bases not matched to a gene: 5. The CDR3 loop reads CASSNREGPYNEQFF. CDR3 DNA sequence: TGTGCCAGCAGCAACCGGGAGGGACCCTACAATGAGCAGTTCTTC.

The chain couples TRBV10-1 to TRBJ2-1; the match to TRBD1 covers 9 bases. The V segment lost 6 bases and the J segment 10 bases; nucleotides outside the gene matches: 13. Germline CDR1 WNHNN, CDR2 SYGVQD (reference sequence). The CDR3 has 15 residues. CDR3 nucleotide sequence: TGCGCCAGCAGCGGGGGACAGGGTTATTACAGAGAGCAGTTCTTC. Translated, it gives CASSGGQGYYREQFF.

The chain has TRBV18 and TRBJ2-2, with 7 bases fitting TRBD1. Germline V gene lookup returns CDR1 KGHSH and CDR2 LQKENI. The CDR3 spans 16 residues. V trimming: 3 bases; J trimming: 5 bases; junction bases outside the gene matches: 9. The DNA of the CDR3 is TGTGCCAGCTCACCTCGACCGGGACAGTTGACCGGGGAGCTGTTTTTT. Its translation: CASSPRPGQLTGELFF. The entire variable domain, with the rest obtained from reference TRBV18 and TRBJ2-2, is as follows: NAGVMQNPRHLVRRRGQEARLRCSPMKGHSHVYWYRQLPEEGLKFMVYLQKENIIDESGMPKERFSAEFPKEGPSILRIQQVVRGDSAAYFCASSPRPGQLTGELFFGEGSRLTVL.

A word on this clone: The identical CDR3 is also encoded by other nucleotide sequences in the sample. V gene TRBV9 combines with J gene TRBJ2-3; D is undetermined. The CDR3 has 15 residues. The germline V and J ends were trimmed by 0 bases and 2 bases, with 10 bases remaining between them. In germline, CDR1 is SGDLS, CDR2 YYNGEE. The CDR3 region has the DNA TGTGCCAGCAGCGTAGTAGGGCAGACCACAGATACGCAGTATTTT. This translates into CASSVVGQTTDTQYF.

Details on this clone: This same CDR3 is encoded by further DNA sequences in the sample. The V gene is TRBV19, the J gene TRBJ2-7; 11 nucleotides align to TRBD2. J was trimmed by 2 bases and V by 11 bases; bases with no gene match: 8. The CDR3 sequence is 14 residues long. The germline gives CDR1 LNHDA, CDR2 SQIVND (reference sequence). CDR3 region: CASSTSGTTYEQYF. CDR3 sequence (DNA): TGTGCCTCTTCGACTAGCGGGACAACCTACGAGCAGTACTTC.

This clone was seen once. The chain couples TRBV7-2 to TRBJ2-7, with 8 bases lining up with TRBD2. The V gene's germline CDR1 is SGHTA and CDR2 FQGNSA. The CDR3 contains 15 residues. The trim removed 2 bases at V and 0 bases at J, leaving 3 bases unmatched. The CDR3 loop is CASSLISGISYEQYF. The CDR3 DNA sequence: TGTGCCAGCAGCTTAATTAGCGGGATCTCCTACGAGCAGTACTTC.

V usage is TRBV14 and J usage is TRBJ2-7; 8 nucleotides match TRBD2. V shed 4 bases and J 5 bases; nucleotides not matched to a gene: 16. The V gene's germline CDR1 is SGHDN and CDR2 FVKESK. The CDR3 has 17 amino acids. CDR3 DNA sequence: TGTGCCAGCAGCCCCGGCAGCACAAGCGGGAGTTGGAACGAGCAGTACTTC. It translates to CASSPGSTSGSWNEQYF.

The V and J genes are TRBV4-3 and TRBJ2-6, with D possibly TRBD2 on 6 matching bases. Germline values: CDR1 LGHNA, CDR2 YSLEER. The CDR3 contains 21 residues. The V and J ends lost 0 bases and 0 bases respectively, with 21 bases between them. CDR3 sequence: CASSQDPPNRDGGSGANVLTF. CDR3 nucleotides: TGCGCCAGCAGCCAAGATCCGCCCAACCGGGACGGGGGCTCTGGGGCCAACGTCCTGACTTTC.

The chain employs TRBV7-2 and TRBJ2-1, with 8 bases fitting TRBD2. V dropped 7 bases and J dropped 10; count of bases not matched to a gene: 15. The CDR3 is 15 residues long. Germline CDR1 reads SGHTA; CDR2 reads FQGNSA. CDR3 nucleotide sequence: TGTGCCAGCACCCTAGAATCGGGGGGGCTGGAGGAGCAGTTCTTC. Protein product: CASTLESGGLEEQFF.

The chain employs TRBV5-1 and TRBJ1-2; the match to TRBD1 covers 8 bases. CDR3 size: 19 residues. Trimming took 0 bases from V and 2 from J; bases not matched to a gene: 15. CDR1 is SGHRS, CDR2 YFSETQ, per germline. The CDR3 is CASSLAPWTGKRPNYGYTF. The CDR3 nucleotides are TGCGCCAGCAGCTTGGCTCCTTGGACAGGGAAACGACCCAACTATGGCTACACCTTC.

Worth noting for this clone: The same CDR3 can be traced to other DNA sequences in this sample. V usage is TRBV28 and J usage is TRBJ1-2; 9 bases match TRBD1. Germline CDR1 is MDHEN and CDR2 is SYDVKM. The CDR3 is 13 amino acids. Trimming removed 4 bases from V and 8 bases from J; junction bases left unmatched: 5. The chain's CDR3 is CASSSQGARGYTF. The DNA of the CDR3 is TGTGCCAGCAGTTCACAGGGGGCTAGAGGCTACACCTTC.

The V and J genes are TRBV11-2 and TRBJ2-7, with 10 bases aligning to TRBD2. J was trimmed by 5 bases and V by 3 bases; bases with no gene match: 7. The CDR3 consists of 15 residues. Per the germline V gene, CDR1 is SGHAT and CDR2 is FQNNGV. The CDR3 DNA sequence: TGTGCCAGCAGCTTCGGGCTAGCGGGAGTAGACGAGCAGTACTTC. It yields the protein CASSFGLAGVDEQYF.

The rearrangement uses TRBV14 and TRBJ2-7; 11 nucleotides align to TRBD2. V shed 3 bases, J shed 3 bases, and the junction held 7 bases outside the gene matches. Germline V gene lookup returns CDR1 SGHDN and CDR2 FVKESK. The CDR3 runs to 16 residues. The CDR3 coding sequence is TGTGCCAGCAGCCACGTAACTAGCGGGAGCTTCTACGAGCAGTACTTC. As protein: CASSHVTSGSFYEQYF.

The V gene is TRBV9, the J gene TRBJ1-1; 7 nucleotides align to TRBD1. The junction had 9 bases not matched to a gene; V was cut back by 6 bases and J by 4 bases. The germline V gene has CDR1 SGDLS and CDR2 YYNGEE. The length of the CDR3 is 14 residues. This chain's CDR3 is CASTRETGSTEAFF. DNA of the CDR3: TGTGCCAGCACAAGAGAGACAGGGAGCACTGAAGCTTTCTTT.

The V call is TRBV7-7, the J call TRBJ2-2, with 10 bases that match TRBD2. The V and J ends lost 2 bases and 5 bases, in that order; junction bases with no gene match: 5. Germline V CDR1 and CDR2: SSHAT, FNYEAQ (reference sequence). This CDR3 contains 16 residues. Written as DNA, the CDR3 is TGTGCCAGCAGCTTAACCAGCGGGAGGGAAACCGGGGAGCTGTTTTTT. Amino acids: CASSLTSGRETGELFF.

This rearrangement joins TRBV28 to TRBJ1-5; D possibly corresponds to TRBD1 (5 bases). Germline CDR1 reads MDHEN; CDR2 reads SYDVKM. CDR3 size: 18 residues. V was cut by 3 bases and J by 4 bases, with 22 bases left in between. The CDR3 here is CASSFLLPGTGRNQPQHF. The CDR3 DNA reads as TGTGCCAGCAGTTTTTTACTACCAGGTACAGGTCGGAATCAGCCCCAGCATTTT. The whole variable domain, filled in from reference TRBV28 and TRBJ1-5, reads DVKVTQSSRYLVKRTGEKVFLECVQDMDHENMFWYRQDPGLGLRLIYFSYDVKMKEKGDIPEGYSVSREKKERFSLILESASTNQTSMYLCASSFLLPGTGRNQPQHFGDGTRLSIL.

The chain joins TRBV7-2 to TRBJ2-5, with 11 bases that match TRBD2. Germline assignment: CDR1 SGHTA and CDR2 FQGNSA. V was clipped by 1 base and J by 3 bases; unmatched bases: 10. The CDR3 sequence is 18 residues long. CDR3 amino acids: CASSLEPILAGAEETQYF. Written as DNA, the CDR3 is TGTGCCAGCAGCTTAGAACCCATACTAGCGGGAGCTGAAGAGACCCAGTACTTC.

This clone has only one observation. This CDR3 is CASRTRTAGEQFF. The CDR3 DNA follows: TGTGCCAGCAGAACCCGTACAGCGGGTGAGCAGTTCTTC. The chain combines TRBV28 with TRBJ2-1; a possible D gene is TRBD2 (6 bases). The germline V and J ends were trimmed by 6 bases and 9 bases, with 15 bases remaining between them. From germline, CDR1 is MDHEN and CDR2 SYDVKM. This CDR3 spans 13 amino acids.